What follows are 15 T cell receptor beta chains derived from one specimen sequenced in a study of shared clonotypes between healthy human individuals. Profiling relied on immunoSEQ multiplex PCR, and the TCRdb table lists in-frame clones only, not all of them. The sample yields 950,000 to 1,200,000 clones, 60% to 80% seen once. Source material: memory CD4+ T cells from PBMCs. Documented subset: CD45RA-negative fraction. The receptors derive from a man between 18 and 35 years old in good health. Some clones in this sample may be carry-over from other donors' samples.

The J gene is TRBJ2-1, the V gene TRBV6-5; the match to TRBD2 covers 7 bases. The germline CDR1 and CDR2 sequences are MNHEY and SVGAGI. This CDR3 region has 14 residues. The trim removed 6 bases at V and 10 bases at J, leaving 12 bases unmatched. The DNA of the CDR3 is TGTGCCAGCAGCCGGCCGGGGGGACTAAGGGAGCAGTTCTTC. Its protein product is CASSRPGGLREQFF.

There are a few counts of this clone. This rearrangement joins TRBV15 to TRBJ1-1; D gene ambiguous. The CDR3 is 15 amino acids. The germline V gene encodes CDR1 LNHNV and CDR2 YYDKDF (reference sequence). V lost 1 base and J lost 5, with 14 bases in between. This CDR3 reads CATSRVPGGETEAFF. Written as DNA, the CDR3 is TGTGCCACCAGCAGAGTCCCGGGAGGAGAGACTGAAGCTTTCTTT.

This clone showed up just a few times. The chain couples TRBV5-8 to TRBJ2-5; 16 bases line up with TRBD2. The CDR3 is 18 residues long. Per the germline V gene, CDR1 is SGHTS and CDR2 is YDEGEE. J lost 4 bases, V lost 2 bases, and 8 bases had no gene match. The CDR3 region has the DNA TGTGCCAGCAGCTTTCTCGGGACTAGCGGGAGGGGGACAGAGACCCAGTACTTC. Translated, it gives CASSFLGTSGRGTETQYF.

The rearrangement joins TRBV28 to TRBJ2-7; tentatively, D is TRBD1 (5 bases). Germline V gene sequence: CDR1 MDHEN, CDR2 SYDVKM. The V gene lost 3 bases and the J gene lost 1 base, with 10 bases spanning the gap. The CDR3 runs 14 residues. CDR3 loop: CASSLVQESYEQYF. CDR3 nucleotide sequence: TGTGCCAGCAGTTTGGTACAGGAGTCCTACGAGCAGTACTTC.

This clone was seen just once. Here the CDR3 DNA reads TGTGCCAGCAGCGGGACAGGGCTTTACCAAGAGACCCAGTACTTC. Protein product: CASSGTGLYQETQYF. The chain joins TRBV6-1 to TRBJ2-5, with 9 bases that match TRBD1. The J segment lost 0 bases and the V segment lost 6 bases, leaving 5 bases of the junction unmatched. The length of the CDR3 is 15 residues. Germline assignment: CDR1 MNHNS and CDR2 SASEGT.

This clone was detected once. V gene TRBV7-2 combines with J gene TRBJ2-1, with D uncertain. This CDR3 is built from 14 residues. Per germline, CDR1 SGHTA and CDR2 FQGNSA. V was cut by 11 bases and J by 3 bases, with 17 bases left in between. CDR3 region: CALARTAFYNEQFF. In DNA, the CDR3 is TGTGCCCTTGCCCGGACCGCTTTCTACAATGAGCAGTTCTTC.

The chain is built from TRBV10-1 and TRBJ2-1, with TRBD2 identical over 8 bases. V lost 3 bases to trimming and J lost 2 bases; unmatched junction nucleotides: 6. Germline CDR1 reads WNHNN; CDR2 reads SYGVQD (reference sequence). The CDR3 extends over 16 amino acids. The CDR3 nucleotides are TGCGCCAGCAGTGATTTCCTAGCGGGCACCTACAATGAGCAGTTCTTC. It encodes CASSDFLAGTYNEQFF.

CDR3 region: CASSLSRVLNQPQHF. The CDR3, as DNA: TGTGCCAGCAGTTTGAGCAGGGTGCTCAATCAGCCCCAGCATTTT. The rearrangement joins TRBV27 to TRBJ1-5; D may be TRBD1 (5 bases). Germline CDR1 is MNHEY and CDR2 is SMNVEV (reference sequence). Trimming took 3 bases from V and 3 from J, leaving 12 bases between them. CDR3 length: 15 amino acids.

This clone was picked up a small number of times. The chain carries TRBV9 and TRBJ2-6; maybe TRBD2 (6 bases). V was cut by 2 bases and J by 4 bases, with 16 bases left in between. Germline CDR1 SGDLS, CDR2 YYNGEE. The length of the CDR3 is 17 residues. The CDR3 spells CASSVTVRGSGANVLTF. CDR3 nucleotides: TGTGCCAGCAGCGTTACGGTGCGGGGTTCCGGGGCCAACGTCCTGACTTTC. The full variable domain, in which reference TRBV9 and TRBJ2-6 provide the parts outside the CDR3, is DSGVTQTPKHLITATGQRVTLRCSPRSGDLSVYWYQQSLDQGLQFLIQYYNGEERAKGNILERFSAQQFPDLHSELNLSSLELGDSALYFCASSVTVRGSGANVLTFGAGSRLTVL.

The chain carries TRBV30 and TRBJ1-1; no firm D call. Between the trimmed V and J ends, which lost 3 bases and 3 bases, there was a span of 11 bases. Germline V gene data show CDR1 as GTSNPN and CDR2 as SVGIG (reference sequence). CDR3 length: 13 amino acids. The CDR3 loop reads CAWSLTGYTEAFF. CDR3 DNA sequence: TGTGCCTGGAGCCTTACTGGGTACACTGAAGCTTTCTTT. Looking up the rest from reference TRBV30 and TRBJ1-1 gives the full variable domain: SQTIHQWPATLVQPVGSPLSLECTVEGTSNPNLYWYRQAAGRGLQLLFYSVGIGQISSEVPQNLSASRPQDRQFILSSKKLLLSDSGFYLCAWSLTGYTEAFFGQGTRLTVV.

The chain's CDR3 is CASRLEREEDNEQFF. The CDR3 DNA sequence: TGTGCAAGTCGCCTCGAGCGGGAGGAAGACAATGAGCAGTTCTTC. The chain couples TRBV12-2 to TRBJ2-1; the D segment call TRBD2 is taken from the table without a DNA check. TRBV12-2 has pseudogene status. There are 15 residues in the CDR3.

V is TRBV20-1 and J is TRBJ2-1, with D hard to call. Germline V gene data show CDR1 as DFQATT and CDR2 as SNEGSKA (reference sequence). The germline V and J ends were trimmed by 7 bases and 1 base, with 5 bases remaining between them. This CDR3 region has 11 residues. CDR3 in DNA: TGCAGTGAGGAGTCCTACAATGAGCAGTTCTTC. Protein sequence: CSEESYNEQFF.

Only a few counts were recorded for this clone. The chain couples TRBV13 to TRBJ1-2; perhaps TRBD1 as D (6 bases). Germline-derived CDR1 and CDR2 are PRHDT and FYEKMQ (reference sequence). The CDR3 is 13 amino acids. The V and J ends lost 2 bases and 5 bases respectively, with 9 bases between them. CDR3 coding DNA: TGTGCCAGCAGCTTAAGGGGGGATTATGGCTACACCTTC. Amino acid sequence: CASSLRGDYGYTF.

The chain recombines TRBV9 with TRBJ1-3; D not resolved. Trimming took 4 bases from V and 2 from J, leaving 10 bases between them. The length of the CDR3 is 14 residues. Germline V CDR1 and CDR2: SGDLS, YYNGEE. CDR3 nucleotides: TGTGCCAGCAGCCCCGACCGAGCTGGAAACACCATATATTTT. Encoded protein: CASSPDRAGNTIYF.

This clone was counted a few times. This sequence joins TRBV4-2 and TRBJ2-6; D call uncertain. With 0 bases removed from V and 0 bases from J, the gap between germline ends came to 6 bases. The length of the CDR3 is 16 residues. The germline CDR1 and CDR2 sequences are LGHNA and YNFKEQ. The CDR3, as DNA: TGTGCCAGCAGCCAAGATATCAGCTCTGGGGCCAACGTCCTGACTTTC. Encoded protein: CASSQDISSGANVLTF.